The clone carrying this T cell receptor (beta chain) has more than one count but fewer than ten. The data derive from a study of blood T cell repertoires in COVID-19. Study at large: Samples of COVID-19 (acute and convalescent) were obtained from the United States, Italy and Spain.

In the original workflow: The authors estimated nucleated cell counts from reference gene primer amplification. Here immunoSEQ multiplex PCR was the method, and the copy in TCRdb shows in-frame clones only, minus some. V and J calls and clone size come straight from that table; D and trimming were deduced from the DNA. The table has under 75,000 clones, roughly 80% seen once. The V segment lost 3 bases and the J segment 0 bases; nucleotides outside the gene matches: 12. Germline V gene sequence: CDR1 SGDLS, CDR2 YYNGEE. The CDR3 sequence is 19 residues long. The sequencing input was peripheral blood. The genes are TRBV9 and TRBJ2-6; TRBD1 matches at 7 bases. This clonotype was sampled from a woman between 70 and 85 years old with acute or convalescent COVID-19. In nucleotides, the CDR3 is TGTGCCAGCAGCGCTCCGACAGGGTGGCTCCTCTCTGGGGCCAACGTCCTGACTTTC. It yields the protein CASSAPTGWLLSGANVLTF.